This T cell receptor beta chain was sequenced in a study of blood T cell repertoires in COVID-19 (TCRdb year 2020). A note on the overall study: Collaborator samples came from the United States, Italy and Spain and covered acute and convalescent phases of COVID-19. The material from the prospective study consisted of cDNA or gDNA derived from T cells, B-cell-depleted T cells, or PBMCs. The dataset comprised deeply sampled blood TCRbeta repertoires from subjects exposed to, actively infected with, or recovered from COVID-19. The repertoires were released in a freely available public database meant as a resource for research on the immune response to SARS-CoV-2. The samples were drawn from the first 160 participants of the ongoing ImmuneRACE study and from 1,254 subjects provided by 6 global collaborators. A de-identified subject ID, COVID-19 status, age in years and sex were almost always included in the sample metadata. HLA class I and class II types, where available, came from metadata supplied by the sample provider rather than from assay-based typing.

The immunoSEQ Assay, a bias-controlled multiplex PCR, was used to amplify TCRbeta CDR3 regions from genomic DNA. In the original analysis: The number of nucleated cells in each sample was estimated from the amplification of reference gene primers within the assay. To quantify the absolute abundance of each unique TCRbeta CDR3 rearrangement, sequence reads were collapsed and filtered. Productive Simpson clonality was computed per sample as the square root of Simpson's diversity index over productive rearrangements. In its TCRdb copy, this immuneACCESS table keeps in-frame sequences only and misses some clones. Where compared with another copy, unresolved V genes explain less than half of these, and the others have no known cause. V and J calls and clone size are as listed in that table; D and trimming were resolved from the DNA. In all, the sample holds about 310,000 clones, and about nine tenths of those were seen once. The top ten clones comprise 1% of the sample.

Comment on this clone: Its antigen is still unknown. Base qualities are missing; no much larger clone stands one base away.

The paper as a whole reports these results and caveats: The amount of clinical and demographic metadata varied by source and participant and was provided uncurated.

The germline V gene supplies CDR1 KGHSH and CDR2 LQKENI. The germline V and J ends show losses of 5 bases and 5 bases respectively, and no gene match explains 9 bases of the junction. The CDR3, from cysteine to phenylalanine, totals 15 residues. CDR3 DNA is the only sequence kept; it has 45 bases, read in frame from the first base. Collaborating institutions collected whole blood in K2EDTA tubes following their own protocols. Collaborator samples were shipped for TCRbeta analysis as frozen whole blood, isolated PBMCs, or DNA extracted from either sample type. This clonotype was obtained from a middle-aged man with active or convalescent COVID-19. The chain is encoded by TRBV18 joined to TRBJ1-5, and 7 bases in between align with TRBD1. The sample was peripheral blood. The CDR3 region reads CASSTTGIRDQPQHF. The DNA is as follows: TGTGCCAGCTCAACGACAGGGATTAGGGATCAGCCCCAGCATTTT. The full variable domain, completed from the reference TRBV18 and TRBJ1-5 proteins outside the CDR3, reads NAGVMQNPRHLVRRRGQEARLRCSPMKGHSHVYWYRQLPEEGLKFMVYLQKENIIDESGMPKERFSAEFPKEGPSILRIQQVVRGDSAAYFCASSTTGIRDQPQHFGDGTRLSIL.